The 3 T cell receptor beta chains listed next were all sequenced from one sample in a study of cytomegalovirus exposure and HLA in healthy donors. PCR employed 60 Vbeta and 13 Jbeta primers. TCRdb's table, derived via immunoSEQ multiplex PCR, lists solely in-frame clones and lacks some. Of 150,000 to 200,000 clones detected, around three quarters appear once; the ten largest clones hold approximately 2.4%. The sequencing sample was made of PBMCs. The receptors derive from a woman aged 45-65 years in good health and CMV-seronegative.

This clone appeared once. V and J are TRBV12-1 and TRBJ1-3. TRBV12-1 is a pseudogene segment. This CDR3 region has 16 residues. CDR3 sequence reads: CASSFSGSLGGNTIYF. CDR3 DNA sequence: TGTGCCAGCAGCTTTTCCGGGTCACTCGGAGGAAACACCATATATTTT.

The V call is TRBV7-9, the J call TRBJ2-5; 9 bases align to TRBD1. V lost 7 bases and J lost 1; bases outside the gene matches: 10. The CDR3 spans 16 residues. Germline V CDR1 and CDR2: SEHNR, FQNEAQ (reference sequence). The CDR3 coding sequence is TGTGCCAGCATCACCCGGGACAGGGACCTCCAAGAGACCCAGTACTTC. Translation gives CASITRDRDLQETQYF.

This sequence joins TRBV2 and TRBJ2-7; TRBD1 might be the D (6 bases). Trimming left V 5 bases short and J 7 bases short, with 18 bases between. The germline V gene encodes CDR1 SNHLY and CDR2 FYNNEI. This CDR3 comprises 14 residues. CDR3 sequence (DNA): TGTGCCAGCAGTCCCCGGGACACTTTTTTGGAGCAGTACTTC. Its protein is CASSPRDTFLEQYF.